This T cell receptor (beta chain) was observed in a study of T cells in Graves' hyperthyroidism and ophthalmopathy. Study-level points and caveats: Also found in blood were most expanded thyroid clonotypes above 0.001.

Regions amplified from RNA transcripts were the TCR beta CDR3 regions. HTBI primers were employed in a first-round RT-PCR of the TCR CDR3. TCRdb redid the calling of the multiplex PCR reads with MiXCR, one entry per CDR3 protein. The table lists over 250,000 distinct CDR3 sequences, 25% of them singletons. Lactation, pregnancy, other autoimmune disease or uncontrolled infection excluded patients. The blood was taken when hyperthyroidism was first diagnosed, before any ophthalmopathy symptoms showed up. Germline values: CDR1 DFQATT, CDR2 SNEGSKA (reference sequence). Trimming stripped 3 bases from V and 6 bases from J, with 21 bases between. The CDR3 covers 16 residues. Ten or more counts support this clonotype. Its cognate antigen is unknown.

V usage is TRBV20-1 and J usage is TRBJ1-5; D ambiguous. The receptor was isolated from a man in his forties with Graves' hyperthyroidism that later progressed to Graves' ophthalmopathy. Specimen: blood. Here the CDR3 reads CSASPGSRGSGQPQHF. The DNA of the CDR3 is TGCAGTGCTAGTCCTGGGTCACGAGGGTCTGGTCAGCCCCAGCATTTT.